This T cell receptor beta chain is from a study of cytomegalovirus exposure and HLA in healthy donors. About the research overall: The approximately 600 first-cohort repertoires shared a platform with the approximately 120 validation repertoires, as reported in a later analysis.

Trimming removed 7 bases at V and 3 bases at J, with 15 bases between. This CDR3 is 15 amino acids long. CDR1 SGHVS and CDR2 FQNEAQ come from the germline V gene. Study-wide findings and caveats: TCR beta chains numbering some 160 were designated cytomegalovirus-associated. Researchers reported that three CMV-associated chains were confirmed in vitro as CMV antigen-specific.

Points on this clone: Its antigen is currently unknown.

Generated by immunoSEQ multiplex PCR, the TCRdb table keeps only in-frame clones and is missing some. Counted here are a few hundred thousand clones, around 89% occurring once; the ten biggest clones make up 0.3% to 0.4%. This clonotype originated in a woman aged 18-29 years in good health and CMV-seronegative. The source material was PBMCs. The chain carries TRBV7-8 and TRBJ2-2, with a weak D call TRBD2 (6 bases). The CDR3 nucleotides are TGTGCCAGCACCTCGGTGGGAGGACACACCGGGGAGCTGTTTTTT. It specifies CASTSVGGHTGELFF.